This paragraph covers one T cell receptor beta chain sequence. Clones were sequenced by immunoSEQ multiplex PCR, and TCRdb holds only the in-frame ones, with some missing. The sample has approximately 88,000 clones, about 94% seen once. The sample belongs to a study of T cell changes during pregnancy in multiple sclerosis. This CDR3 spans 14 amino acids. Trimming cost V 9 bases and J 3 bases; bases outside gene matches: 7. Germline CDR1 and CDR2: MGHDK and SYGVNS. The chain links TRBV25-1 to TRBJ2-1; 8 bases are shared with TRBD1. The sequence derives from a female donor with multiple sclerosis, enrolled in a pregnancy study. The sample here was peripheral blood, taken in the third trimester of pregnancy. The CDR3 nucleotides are TGTGCCAGTACAGGGGGAGTCCGCTACAATGAGCAGTTCTTC. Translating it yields CASTGGVRYNEQFF. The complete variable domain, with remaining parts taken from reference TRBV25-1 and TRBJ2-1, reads EADIYQTPRYLVIGTGKKITLECSQTMGHDKMYWYQQDPGMELHLIHYSYGVNSTEKGDLSSESTVSRIRTEHFPLTLESARPSHTSQYLCASTGGVRYNEQFFGPGTRLTVL.